The rows below give T cell receptor beta chains drawn from one sample of a study of neoadjuvant anti-PD-1 for oral cavity cancer. TCRdb's table, derived via immunoSEQ multiplex PCR, lists solely in-frame clones and lacks some. The table records 72,000 or so clones, 83% of them present only once. The input for sequencing was PBMCs, taken before nivolumab (anti-PD-1) treatment. The origin of the receptors is a person aged 40 to 85 with oral cavity squamous cell carcinoma. The CDR3 runs from the conserved cysteine through the conserved F or W. D genes are given only for firm matches. Some rows have no size entry. The others give once, few or many, or a class for an expanded clone.

TRBV7-3	TRBD2	.	TRBJ2-6	TGTGCCAGCAGCCCACTAGCGGGAGGGCCTCGAAGCTCTGGGGCCAACGTCCTGACTTTC	CASSPLAGGPRSSGANVLTF
TRBV6-5	.	few	TRBJ1-2	TGTGCCAGCAGTCCCGGACGGACCTATGGCTACACCTTC	CASSPGRTYGYTF
TRBV29-1	TRBD1	.	TRBJ1-3	TGCAGCGTTGAAGAGGACAGGGGAGCCACCATATATTTT	CSVEEDRGATIYF
TRBV30	.	.	TRBJ2-7	TGTGCCTGGAGTGTACCCCCTCGTGGGCAGTACTTC	CAWSVPPRGQYF
TRBV27	.	.	TRBJ1-6	TGTGCCAGCAGTTTATCGTCGGGGAGTGGATATAATTCACCCCTCCACTTT	CASSLSSGSGYNSPLHF
TRBV30	TRBD1	.	TRBJ1-2	TGTGCCTGGAACTCCCACGACAGGGGTAACTATGGCTACACCTTC	CAWNSHDRGNYGYTF
TRBV7-6	TRBD2	few	TRBJ2-1	TGTGCCAGCAGCTTCGCTAGCGGGGGGGGAGACTACAATGAGCAGTTCTTC	CASSFASGGGDYNEQFF
TRBV19	TRBD1	.	TRBJ2-7	TGTGCCAGTAGTTCCCGGACAGGGCTTATCTCCTACGAGCAGTACTTC	CASSSRTGLISYEQYF
TRBV29-1	TRBD2	.	TRBJ2-1	TGCAGCGTTTCTAGCGGGAGGTCGGGGGAGCAGTTCTTC	CSVSSGRSGEQFF
TRBV5-1	.	few	TRBJ1-1	TGCGCCAGCAGCTTGTATCAGGGAACTTCTGAAGCTTTCTTT	CASSLYQGTSEAFF
TRBV5-1	.	.	TRBJ2-7	TGCGCCAGCAGCTTGGTTGGGGGTATCGAGCAGTACTTC	CASSLVGGIEQYF
TRBV15	.	.	TRBJ1-3	TGTGCCACCAGCAGAGATTTTACAGGGTCTTACTCTGGAAACACCATATATTTT	CATSRDFTGSYSGNTIYF
TRBV5-6	.	.	TRBJ1-5	TGTGCCAGCAGCTTGTATCAAGGGAGGATGAATCAGCCCCAGCATTTT	CASSLYQGRMNQPQHF
TRBV6-5	TRBD1	.	TRBJ1-5	TGTGCCAGCAGACCACACAGGGGCCTGAATCAGCCCCAGCATTTT	CASRPHRGLNQPQHF